Listed below are T cell receptor beta chains from one sample, sequenced in a study of early T cells in non-severe SARS-CoV-2 infection. MiXCR was run by TCRdb on the 5' RACE reads, yielding one entry per CDR3 protein. The sample has around 80,000 distinct CDR3 sequences; around 9.3% are singletons. The sequenced sample was whole blood, obtained at baseline. The receptors stem from an adult who was a healthcare worker with PCR-confirmed SARS-CoV-2 infection or an uninfected control (not recorded which). Each CDR3 is given with its conserved first and last residue. The order of the fields is D gene, V gene, J gene, clone size, CDR3 length, CDR3 DNA, CDR3 protein. A D gene is named only where the DNA matches it firmly. Expanded clones get a size class; other rows say once, few or many, or leave the size out.

-	TRBV28	TRBJ1-2	few	16	TGTGCCAGCAGTTTATGGGTTAGACAGGCGAACTATGGCTACACCTTC	CASSLWVRQANYGYTF
-	TRBV6-2/TRBV6-3	TRBJ2-7	few	13	TGTGCCAGCAGTCCATCGACTCGGGGGGAGCAGTACTTC	CASSPSTRGEQYF
TRBD1	TRBV20-1	TRBJ1-1	few	15	TGCAGTGCCCAGAAAACCGGGACAGGGAGCACTGAAGCTTTCTTT	CSAQKTGTGSTEAFF
TRBD2	TRBV12-3/TRBV12-4	TRBJ2-1	-	17	TGTGCCAGCAGATCCGGGACTAGCGGGAGGGCCTACAATGAGCAGTTCTTC	CASRSGTSGRAYNEQFF
TRBD2	TRBV5-1	TRBJ2-3	few	14	TGCGCCAGCAGACACGGACTAGCGGAAGATACGCAGTATTTT	CASRHGLAEDTQYF
TRBD2	TRBV27	TRBJ2-3	few	17	TGTGCCAGCAAGGGACTAGCGGGAGGAAGGGACACAGATACGCAGTATTTT	CASKGLAGGRDTDTQYF
-	TRBV3-1	TRBJ1-1	few	13	TGTGCCAGCAGCCAAGGCGGGGGGGCTGAAGCTTTCTTT	CASSQGGGAEAFF
-	TRBV7-8	TRBJ1-1	many	15	TGTGCCAGCAGCTCTGCCAGATTCAAGAACACTGAAGCTTTCTTT	CASSSARFKNTEAFF
TRBD2	TRBV27	TRBJ2-3	-	17	TGTGCCAGCAGCCGAGATGGGACTAGCGGGAGGGTCGATACGCAGTATTTT	CASSRDGTSGRVDTQYF
TRBD2	TRBV2	TRBJ2-1	-	16	TGTGCCAGCAGTTACCGACTAGCGGGAGGGGGCAATGAGCAGTTCTTC	CASSYRLAGGGNEQFF
-	TRBV7-3	TRBJ2-5	-	17	TGTGCCAGCAGCTTACAAGGTGGCCGGGACTTCTATGGTACCCAGTACTTC	CASSLQGGRDFYGTQYF
TRBD1	TRBV6-6	TRBJ1-1	-	12	TGTGCCAGCAGTCGTGACAGGGGGGCGGCTTTCTTT	CASSRDRGAAFF
TRBD2	TRBV20-1	TRBJ2-3	-	15	TGCAGTGCTAGGCGTAGCGGGAGGGCCTGGGATACGCAGTATTTT	CSARRSGRAWDTQYF
-	TRBV5-4	TRBJ2-7	few	16	TGTGCCAGCAGCTTGGAGACAGCTCGAAGGCCCTACGAGCAGTACTTC	CASSLETARRPYEQYF
-	TRBV5-4	TRBJ2-7	once	13	TGTGCCAGCAGCTGGGCCCCCGAATACGAGCAGTACTTC	CASSWAPEYEQYF
-	TRBV27	TRBJ1-5	few	15	TGTGCCAGCAGTTTCGGGGGTTTCGGTAATCAGCCCCAGCATTTT	CASSFGGFGNQPQHF
-	TRBV6-1	TRBJ2-5	-	13	TGTGCCAGCAGTGCCGGAGTTCAAGAGACCCAGTACTTC	CASSAGVQETQYF
-	TRBV6-1	TRBJ1-6	few	15	TGTGCCAGCAAGGAGGGAGTCTCCTATAATTCACCCCTCCACTTT	CASKEGVSYNSPLHF
TRBD1	TRBV6-5	TRBJ1-1	few	14	TGTGCCAGCAGTGGATCTTTCGGGACAGGGGCGGCTTTCTTT	CASSGSFGTGAAFF
-	TRBV9	TRBJ2-7	once	14	TGTGCCAGCAGCGTAGGGAGCGCCAGCTACGAGCAGTACTTC	CASSVGSASYEQYF
-	TRBV4-1	TRBJ1-1	-	15	TGCGCCAGCAGCTCCAACAGGGCCCCGAACACTGAAGCTTTCTTT	CASSSNRAPNTEAFF
TRBD2	TRBV7-3	TRBJ2-3	-	15	TGTGCCAGCAGCTTAACTAGCGGGACCTTGGATACGCAGTATTTT	CASSLTSGTLDTQYF
-	TRBV12-3/TRBV12-4	TRBJ1-1	-	13	TGTGCCAGCAGTTTAAAAGGGAACACTGAAGCTTTCTTT	CASSLKGNTEAFF
-	TRBV27	TRBJ1-6	few	13	TGTGCCAGCAGTTTCGAGGGGAATTCACCCCTCCACTTT	CASSFEGNSPLHF
-	TRBV6-6	TRBJ1-1	-	14	TGTGCCAGCAGTTTTCCTGGTGGGGGCGACGAAGCTTTCTTT	CASSFPGGGDEAFF
-	TRBV20-1	TRBJ1-5	few	12	TGCAGTGCTAGACCGGGCAATCAGCCCCAGCATTTT	CSARPGNQPQHF
-	TRBV6-6	TRBJ2-3	many	15	TGTGCCAGCACCCCACCGGGCAGAGCCACAGATACGCAGTATTTT	CASTPPGRATDTQYF
TRBD1	TRBV6-6	TRBJ1-1	few	16	TGTGCCAGCAGTTCCCCACGGACAGGGGTGGACACTGAAGCTTTCTTT	CASSSPRTGVDTEAFF
-	TRBV2	TRBJ1-4	few	14	TGTGCCAGCAACCCATTGGGTACTAATGAAAAACTGTTTTTT	CASNPLGTNEKLFF
-	TRBV30	TRBJ1-5	many	14	TGTGCCTGGAGTGGAACGACAGTTTTACAGCCCCAGCATTTT	CAWSGTTVLQPQHF
-	TRBV4-2	TRBJ2-1	many	16	TGTGCCAGCACCCGGTCGGAGGGAGAGGGGGCGCATGAGCAGTTCTTC	CASTRSEGEGAHEQFF
TRBD2	TRBV18	TRBJ2-2	-	18	TGTGCCAGCTCACCTAGGACTAGCGGGATAACGAACACCGGGGAGCTGTTTTTT	CASSPRTSGITNTGELFF
-	TRBV20-1	TRBJ1-2	-	8	TGCAGGTTTGGCGGCTACACCTTC	CRFGGYTF
TRBD2	TRBV7-9	TRBJ2-5	few	17	TGTGCCAGCAGCCTAGGACCTAGCGGGAGCCTACAAGAGACCCAGTACTTC	CASSLGPSGSLQETQYF
-	TRBV7-8	TRBJ2-6	-	19	TGTGCCAGCAGCCCTAGGGGCGGGGGCCGCGCATCTGGGGCCAACGTCCTGACTTTC	CASSPRGGGRASGANVLTF
-	TRBV3-1	TRBJ1-5	-	14	TGTGCCAGCAGCCTTTCGACAAATGGTCAGCCCCAGCATTTT	CASSLSTNGQPQHF
-	TRBV5-4	TRBJ1-4	few	13	TGTGCCAGCAGCCAGGGGAGTTGGGAAAAACTGTTTTTT	CASSQGSWEKLFF
-	TRBV6-1	TRBJ2-1	medium-sized	16	TGTGCCAGCAGTGAAGTGTCCGGCGGGGCGTACAATGAGCAGTTCTTC	CASSEVSGGAYNEQFF
-	TRBV9	TRBJ2-3	many	13	TGTGCCAGCAGCGGGGCCTCGTCGGATACGCAGTATTTT	CASSGASSDTQYF
-	TRBV11-2	TRBJ1-6	few	16	TGTGCCAGCAGCTGGGGGACGGGTTCCAATAATTCACCCCTCCACTTT	CASSWGTGSNNSPLHF
-	TRBV29-1	TRBJ1-2	-	14	TGCAGCGTTGAGAGTAGCCGCTTGGACTATGGCTACACCTTC	CSVESSRLDYGYTF
-	TRBV5-1	TRBJ1-1	-	15	TGCGCCAGCAGCCGGATGGACAGCATGAACACTGAAGCTTTCTTT	CASSRMDSMNTEAFF
TRBD1	TRBV13	TRBJ1-2	-	13	TGTGCCAGCAGCCCTAGGGACAGACCTCCAGACACCTTC	CASSPRDRPPDTF
TRBD1	TRBV6-6	TRBJ2-7	-	16	TGTGCCAGCAGTTACAAAACTGGGACAGCCCGCTACGAGCAGTACTTC	CASSYKTGTARYEQYF
-	TRBV7-8	TRBJ1-5	-	13	TGTGCCAGCAGCTTAGGGGTAAATCAGCCCCAGCATTTT	CASSLGVNQPQHF
-	TRBV7-3	TRBJ2-3	few	16	TGTGCCAGCAGCGAAGCAGCCAGGGTGGGCGCAGATACGCAGTATTTT	CASSEAARVGADTQYF
-	TRBV20-1	TRBJ1-6	many	16	TGCAGTGCTAATCCGGGACTCCCAGGCGGGGATTCACCCCTCCACTTT	CSANPGLPGGDSPLHF
TRBD1	TRBV7-8	TRBJ1-2	many	15	TGTGCCAGCAGCTCCCCGCACAGGGGAGGACAAGGCTACACCTTC	CASSSPHRGGQGYTF
-	TRBV27	TRBJ1-5	many	13	TGTGCCAGCAGTTTTGGTGAGAATCAGCCCCAGCATTTT	CASSFGENQPQHF
TRBD1	TRBV6-6	TRBJ2-3	few	18	TGTGCCAGCAGTTACCACCAAAGCGGGACAGGGATGACAGATACGCAGTATTTT	CASSYHQSGTGMTDTQYF
-	TRBV12-3/TRBV12-4	TRBJ2-1	few	15	TGTGCCAGCAGAAAGGACACCATACTTTACAATGAGCAGTTCTTC	CASRKDTILYNEQFF
-	TRBV20-1	TRBJ2-7	-	16	TGCAGTGCCAACCCTTCCTTAATTGGACTTCCCTACGAGCAGTACTTC	CSANPSLIGLPYEQYF
-	TRBV7-2	TRBJ2-3	many	13	TGTGCCAGCAGCCTGTCGTACACAGATACGCAGTATTTT	CASSLSYTDTQYF
TRBD1	TRBV5-1	TRBJ1-4	-	14	TGCGCCAGCAGCTCCGATGGACAGGTTGAAAAACTGTTTTTT	CASSSDGQVEKLFF
TRBD2	TRBV11-2	TRBJ2-1	-	16	TGTGCCAGCAGCTCGGAGAGCCGACTAGCGGGAGACGAGCAGTTCTTC	CASSSESRLAGDEQFF
-	TRBV2	TRBJ1-5	few	15	TGTGCCAGCAGCCGACAGCCTCGAAGCAATCAGCCCCAGCATTTT	CASSRQPRSNQPQHF
-	TRBV2	TRBJ2-7	many	15	TGTGCCAGCAGTTTTCAACAGGGACCCTCCTACGAGCAGTACTTC	CASSFQQGPSYEQYF
-	TRBV7-8	TRBJ1-1	few	12	TGTGCCAGCTTCCAGGCCGGGTCTGAAGCTTTCTTT	CASFQAGSEAFF
TRBD2	TRBV20-1	TRBJ2-7	-	15	TGCAGTGCTAGCGACAGCCGGGACTATTCCTACGAGCAGTACTTC	CSASDSRDYSYEQYF
TRBD2	TRBV9	TRBJ2-3	-	15	TGTGCCAGCAGCGTCACGGGAGGGGTGGCAGATACGCAGTATTTT	CASSVTGGVADTQYF